The 5 T cell receptor beta chains below all came from one sample that was sequenced in a study of blood T cell repertoires in COVID-19. Some clones are missing from TCRdb's copy, which holds only in-frame ones; the method was immunoSEQ multiplex PCR. This table holds some 670,000 clones, about 87% found once. The sequencing input was peripheral blood. Receptors originate from a woman between 18 and 30 years old with acute or convalescent COVID-19.

The CDR3 is CASSLGSGAEEKLFF. In DNA, the CDR3 is TGTGCCAGCTCACTGGGCAGCGGGGCTGAAGAAAAACTGTTTTTT. The chain combines TRBV18 with TRBJ1-4; a possible D gene is TRBD1 (5 bases). The CDR3 is made up of 15 amino acids. Deletions cut 4 bases from V and 8 bases from J, with 17 bases between. Per the germline V gene, CDR1 is KGHSH and CDR2 is LQKENI.

The chain couples TRBV4-1 to TRBJ2-5; D not resolved. V was clipped by 3 bases and J by 5 bases, with 10 bases between them. Germline V gene sequence: CDR1 MGHRA, CDR2 YSYEKL. The CDR3 has 13 amino acids. CDR3 bases: TGCGCCAGCAGCCAGCAGACTTGGGAGACCCAGTACTTC. Translated: CASSQQTWETQYF.

The chain employs TRBV30 and TRBJ1-1; 9 bases line up with TRBD1. The CDR3 is made up of 15 amino acids. Trimming took 0 bases from V and 4 from J; bases not matched to a gene: 6. The V gene's germline CDR1 is GTSNPN and CDR2 SVGIG (reference sequence). CDR3: CAWSVKGQGGTEAFF. CDR3 nucleotide sequence: TGTGCCTGGAGTGTGAAGGGACAGGGTGGCACTGAAGCTTTCTTT. Full variable domain (missing parts from reference TRBV30 and TRBJ1-1): SQTIHQWPATLVQPVGSPLSLECTVEGTSNPNLYWYRQAAGRGLQLLFYSVGIGQISSEVPQNLSASRPQDRQFILSSKKLLLSDSGFYLCAWSVKGQGGTEAFFGQGTRLTVV.

This clone was observed once. Other nucleotide sequences in the sample specify the same CDR3. The rearrangement joins TRBV30 to TRBJ1-4; no firm D call. The CDR3 contains 13 residues. From germline, CDR1 is GTSNPN and CDR2 SVGIG (reference sequence). V was shortened by 0 bases and J by 7 bases, with 9 bases between the two germline ends. The CDR3 loop reads CAWSVGLGEKLFF. The CDR3 DNA sequence: TGTGCCTGGAGTGTCGGGTTGGGTGAAAAACTGTTTTTT.

Turning to this clone: Different DNA sequences within this sample yield the same CDR3. This sequence joins TRBV5-1 and TRBJ1-2, with 7 bases matching TRBD1. V shed 4 bases and J 5 bases; nucleotides not matched to a gene: 5. This CDR3 comprises 13 residues. Germline V CDR1 and CDR2: SGHRS, YFSETQ. The CDR3 here is CASSPDRVYGYTF. The CDR3 DNA is TGCGCCAGCAGCCCCGACAGGGTTTATGGCTACACCTTC.